Each of the 8 T cell receptor beta chains below was sequenced from the same sample in a study of blood T cell repertoires in COVID-19. Profiling relied on immunoSEQ multiplex PCR, and the TCRdb table lists in-frame clones only, not all of them. The sample contains 75,000 to 100,000 clones, approximately 72% of which appear only once. Sequencing used peripheral blood. The receptors stem from a man aged 70 or older with acute or convalescent COVID-19.

This rearrangement joins TRBV7-3 to TRBJ2-1; D uncertain. Germline CDR1 reads SGHTA; CDR2 reads FQGTGA. The CDR3 is 13 amino acids. V was trimmed by 4 bases and J by 6 bases, leaving 10 bases between them. The CDR3 here is CASSSVPGNEQFF. The DNA for the CDR3 is TGTGCCAGCAGCTCGGTACCCGGCAATGAGCAGTTCTTC.

This clone was observed a handful of times. This chain links TRBV5-1 with TRBJ2-7, with 9 bases matching TRBD1. This CDR3 contains 13 residues. The germline V gene has CDR1 SGHRS and CDR2 YFSETQ. The ends lost 4 bases at V and 6 bases at J; junction bases unmatched: 5. The CDR3 protein is CASSRSTGGEQYF. Here the CDR3 DNA reads TGCGCCAGCAGCAGATCGACAGGGGGCGAGCAGTACTTC.

This chain links TRBV18 with TRBJ1-5, with D possibly being TRBD1 (6 bases). The germline gives CDR1 KGHSH, CDR2 LQKENI. CDR3 length: 16 residues. Trimming stripped 3 bases from V and 6 bases from J, with 18 bases between. The CDR3 loop reads CASSPTAPGGGQPQHF. CDR3 nucleotide sequence: TGTGCCAGCTCACCCACCGCTCCTGGGGGCGGTCAGCCCCAGCATTTT.

The V and J genes are TRBV4-2 and TRBJ2-4; 8 positions agree with TRBD2. The V gene's germline CDR1 is LGHNA and CDR2 YNFKEQ. The CDR3 extends over 20 amino acids. The junction had 18 bases not matched to a gene; V was cut back by 0 bases and J by 5 bases. CDR3 coding DNA: TGTGCCAGCAGCCAAGACCGCAGAAGTAGCGGGGATCTTAGCGAAAACATTCAGTACTTC. The encoded protein is CASSQDRRSSGDLSENIQYF.

In its sample, this clone was seen once. CDR3 amino acids: CASSFYGAREDIQYF. The CDR3, as DNA: TGTGCCAGCAGCTTTTACGGGGCCCGGGAGGACATTCAGTACTTC. V and J are TRBV5-8 and TRBJ2-4; 7 bases are shared with TRBD2. CDR1 SGHTS and CDR2 YDEGEE come from the germline V gene. The CDR3 consists of 15 residues. V was clipped by 2 bases and J by 8 bases; unmatched bases: 10.

The chain links TRBV5-8 to TRBJ2-7; no reliable D call. V lost 1 base and J lost 6, with 5 bases in between. Germline CDR1 and CDR2: SGHTS and YDEGEE. The CDR3 covers 11 residues. The CDR3 region is CASSLPGEQYF. In DNA form, the CDR3 reads TGTGCCAGCAGCTTGCCGGGCGAGCAGTACTTC.

This chain connects TRBV28 to TRBJ2-1; D gene uncertain. Trimming took 4 bases from V and 5 from J, leaving 12 bases between them. The CDR3 is 14 residues long. Per the germline V gene, CDR1 is MDHEN and CDR2 is SYDVKM. CDR3 bases: TGTGCCAGCAGTTCCCGAGAATTGGACAATGAGCAGTTCTTC. It codes for CASSSRELDNEQFF.

This clone was detected once. The gene calls are TRBV6-5 and TRBJ1-2, with 8 bases identical to TRBD1. V lost 2 bases to trimming and J lost 2 bases; unmatched junction nucleotides: 7. CDR3 length equals 16 residues. Germline CDR1 MNHEY, CDR2 SVGAGI. For the CDR3, the DNA is TGTGCCAGCAGTTACGCGACAGGGGCGCTAAACTATGGCTACACCTTC. It specifies CASSYATGALNYGYTF.